What follows describes a single TCR beta chain. V was trimmed by 1 base and J by 5 bases, leaving 11 bases between them. CDR3 length equals 14 residues. The germline V gene encodes CDR1 MNHNS and CDR2 SASEGT. This sample stems from a study of molecular identifiers for immune sequencing clone quantification. MiXCR, run by TCRdb on the PCR reads, gives a single entry per CDR3 protein. The data contain about 510,000 distinct CDR3 sequences, 25% of them seen just once; the ten biggest clones take up around 0.79%. The TCR originated in a human donor in good health. Some libraries in this study had Jurkat cell RNA spiked in. This chain connects TRBV6-1 to TRBJ2-5; TRBD1 or TRBD2 may be the D gene (5 bases each). Sample: naive CD8+ T cells from blood, with Jurkat cell RNA spiked in. Subset described: FACS-sorted CD8+CD4-CCR7+CD45RA+ naive T cells. The CDR3 protein is CASSEEWGGETQYF. CDR3 sequence (DNA): TGTGCCAGCAGTGAAGAGTGGGGCGGGGAGACCCAGTACTTC.